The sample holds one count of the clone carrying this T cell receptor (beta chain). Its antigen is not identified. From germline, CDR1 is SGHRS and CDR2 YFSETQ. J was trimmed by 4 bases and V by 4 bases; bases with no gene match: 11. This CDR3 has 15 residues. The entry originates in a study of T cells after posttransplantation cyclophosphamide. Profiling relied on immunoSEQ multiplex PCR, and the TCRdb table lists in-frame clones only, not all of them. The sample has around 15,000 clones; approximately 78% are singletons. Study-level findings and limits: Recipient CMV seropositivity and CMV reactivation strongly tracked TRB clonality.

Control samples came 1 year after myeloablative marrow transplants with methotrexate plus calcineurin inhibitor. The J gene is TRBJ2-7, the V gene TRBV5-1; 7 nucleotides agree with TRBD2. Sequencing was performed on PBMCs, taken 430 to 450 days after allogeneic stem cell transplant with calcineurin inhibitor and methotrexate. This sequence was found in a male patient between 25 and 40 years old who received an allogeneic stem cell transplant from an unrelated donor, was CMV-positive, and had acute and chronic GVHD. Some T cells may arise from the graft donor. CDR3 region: CASSPHRGERYEQYF. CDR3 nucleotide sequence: TGCGCCAGCAGCCCTCATCGGGGGGAAAGGTACGAGCAGTACTTC.